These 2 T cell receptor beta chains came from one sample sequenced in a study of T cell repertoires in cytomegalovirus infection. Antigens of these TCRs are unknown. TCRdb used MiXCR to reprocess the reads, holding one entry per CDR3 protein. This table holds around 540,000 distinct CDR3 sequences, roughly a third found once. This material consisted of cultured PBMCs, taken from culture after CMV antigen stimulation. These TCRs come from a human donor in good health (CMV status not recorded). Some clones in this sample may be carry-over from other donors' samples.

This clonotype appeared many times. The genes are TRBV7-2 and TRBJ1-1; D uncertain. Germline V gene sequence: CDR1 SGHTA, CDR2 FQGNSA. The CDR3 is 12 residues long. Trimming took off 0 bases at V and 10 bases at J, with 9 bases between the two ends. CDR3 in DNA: TGTGCCAGCAGCTTAGCCCTTTATACAGCTTTCTTT. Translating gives CASSLALYTAFF.

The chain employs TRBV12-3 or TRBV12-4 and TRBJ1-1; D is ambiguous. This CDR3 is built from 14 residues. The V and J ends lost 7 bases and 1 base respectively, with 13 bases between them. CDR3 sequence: CASTVSGRNTEAFF. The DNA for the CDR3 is TGTGCCAGCACTGTATCCGGAAGGAACACTGAAGCTTTCTTT.